The 27 T cell receptor beta chains below were found in one sample sequenced in a study of T cell responses to AZD1222 COVID-19 vaccine. Profiled with immunoSEQ multiplex PCR; TCRdb holds only in-frame clones, not every one. The data contain some 140,000 clones, approximately 90% of them seen just once; the ten biggest clones take up 2.5% to 3%. The source material was peripheral blood, sampled on day 0 of AZD1222 vaccination. The receptors derive from an adult in good health.

V gene TRBV5-1 combines with J gene TRBJ2-1; 11 bases line up with TRBD1. The CDR3 is 16 residues long. The V and J ends lost 4 bases and 7 bases, in that order; junction bases with no gene match: 10. Germline loops: CDR1 SGHRS, CDR2 YFSETQ. The CDR3 loop is CASSIGTGGLFNEQFF. In nucleotides, the CDR3 is TGCGCCAGCAGCATCGGGACAGGGGGTCTCTTTAATGAGCAGTTCTTC.

The CDR3, as DNA: TGTGCCAGCTCACCGAGGATGGGGCCAACTGAAGCTTTCTTT. Translated, it gives CASSPRMGPTEAFF. This sequence joins TRBV18 and TRBJ1-1; D might be TRBD1 (5 bases). This CDR3 comprises 14 residues. V shed 3 bases and J shed 5 bases, with 13 bases lying between them. Germline V gene lookup returns CDR1 KGHSH and CDR2 LQKENI.

The chain couples TRBV11-3 to TRBJ2-7; D is undetermined. The V gene lost 1 base and the J gene lost 3 bases, with 7 bases spanning the gap. The CDR3 is 13 amino acids. In germline, CDR1 is SGHNT, CDR2 YENEEA. The CDR3 loop is CASSLAPFYEQYF. CDR3 in DNA: TGTGCCAGCAGCTTAGCACCTTTCTACGAGCAGTACTTC.

CDR3 sequence (DNA): TGTGCCAGCAGCTTAGGTATCCGGGAGAAGGGTGGCTACACCTTC. It is translated as CASSLGIREKGGYTF. This chain links TRBV5-5 with TRBJ1-2; D remains unclear. Deletions cut 2 bases from V and 7 bases from J, with 18 bases between. The CDR3 contains 15 residues. Germline loops: CDR1 SGHKS, CDR2 YYEKEE (reference sequence).

This chain connects TRBV7-2 to TRBJ2-7, with D maybe TRBD2 (6 bases). V lost 6 bases to trimming and J lost 1 base, with 13 bases between them. There are 14 residues in the CDR3. CDR1 and CDR2 (germline): SGHTA, FQGNSA. Here the CDR3 reads CASRPGLRSYEQYF. The CDR3 DNA reads TGTGCCAGCAGGCCGGGACTGCGATCCTACGAGCAGTACTTC.

V gene TRBV4-3 combines with J gene TRBJ2-3, with D perhaps matching TRBD2 (5 bases). Germline CDR1 and CDR2: LGHNA and YSLEER. This CDR3 has 15 amino acids. The V end lost 1 base, the J end lost 5 bases, and 13 bases lay between the germline ends. CDR3 region: CASSQVPSGVDTQYF. DNA of the CDR3: TGCGCCAGCAGCCAAGTCCCAAGCGGCGTAGATACGCAGTATTTT.

This chain joins TRBV5-6 and TRBJ2-1; D uncertain. Germline-derived CDR1 and CDR2 are SGHDT and YYEEEE. The CDR3 covers 12 residues. Trimming shortened V by 0 bases and J by 4 bases, and 2 bases separated the two germline ends. Written as DNA, the CDR3 is TGTGCCAGCAGCTTGGTGTACAATGAGCAGTTCTTC. Encoded protein: CASSLVYNEQFF.

V usage is TRBV11-3 and J usage is TRBJ2-7; 9 positions match TRBD2. The CDR3 consists of 15 residues. Unmatched junction bases numbered 6, after V lost 2 bases and J lost 4 bases. The germline CDR1 and CDR2 sequences are SGHNT and YENEEA. CDR3 region: CASSLRAGGPYEQYF. In nucleotides, the CDR3 is TGTGCCAGCAGCTTACGAGCGGGAGGTCCGTACGAGCAGTACTTC.

The chain combines TRBV6-2 or TRBV6-3 with TRBJ2-3; D possibly corresponds to TRBD2 (5 bases). Germline CDR1 MNHEY, CDR2 SVGEGT. V was pared by 2 bases and J by 2 bases, with 14 bases between. The length of the CDR3 is 16 residues. CDR3 region: CASSYPLGRDTDTQYF. CDR3 DNA: TGTGCCAGCAGTTACCCCTTAGGCCGGGACACAGATACGCAGTATTTT.

V and J are TRBV5-6 and TRBJ2-4; D remains ambiguous. The CDR3 has 15 residues. V gave up 5 bases and J gave up 4 bases, with 16 bases separating them. Germline loops: CDR1 SGHDT, CDR2 YYEEEE. As DNA, the CDR3 is TGTGCCAGCAGTCCGGGCTATCCTGCTAAAAACATTCAGTACTTC. Translating gives CASSPGYPAKNIQYF.

This chain connects TRBV7-8 to TRBJ1-2, with D tentatively TRBD1 (5 bases). V gave up 5 bases and J gave up 8 bases, with 21 bases separating them. The CDR3 covers 15 residues. CDR1 SGHVS and CDR2 FQNEAQ come from the germline V gene. CDR3 in amino acids: CASSTEGQGGGGYTF. The DNA for the CDR3 is TGTGCCAGCAGCACAGAGGGGCAGGGCGGTGGAGGCTACACCTTC.

The CDR3 region is CASSIGVATNEKLFF. In DNA form, the CDR3 reads TGTGCCAGTAGTATCGGGGTTGCAACTAATGAAAAACTGTTTTTT. The chain recombines TRBV19 with TRBJ1-4; D remains unclear. The CDR3 is 15 residues long. V was shortened by 3 bases and J by 0 bases, with 8 bases between the two germline ends. The germline V gene has CDR1 LNHDA and CDR2 SQIVND (reference sequence).

A single count supports this clone. This chain connects TRBV7-9 to TRBJ2-7; D is ambiguous. V lost 2 bases and J 1 base, leaving 12 bases between the germline ends. The CDR3 has 15 amino acids. The germline gives CDR1 SEHNR, CDR2 FQNEAQ (reference sequence). The CDR3 reads CASSLSTLASYEQYF. CDR3 bases: TGTGCCAGCAGCTTATCGACCCTGGCGTCCTACGAGCAGTACTTC.

The chain recombines TRBV28 with TRBJ2-3, with D tentatively TRBD2 (6 bases). There are 12 residues in the CDR3. Germline-derived CDR1 and CDR2 are MDHEN and SYDVKM. CDR3 amino acids: CVVAAAGDTQYF. As DNA, the CDR3 is TGTGTTGTAGCGGCGGCCGGGGATACGCAGTATTTT.

The J gene is TRBJ2-1, the V gene TRBV7-9; TRBD2 matches at 14 bases. CDR1 SEHNR and CDR2 FQNEAQ come from the germline V gene (reference sequence). The CDR3 is made up of 19 amino acids. The trim removed 4 bases at V and 0 bases at J, leaving 8 bases unmatched. CDR3 sequence reads: CASSSRLAGGKSSYNEQFF. In DNA, the CDR3 is TGTGCCAGCAGCTCAAGACTAGCGGGAGGGAAGAGCTCCTACAATGAGCAGTTCTTC.

V is TRBV7-9 and J is TRBJ2-3, with 9 bases fitting TRBD2. CDR3 size: 16 residues. The germline CDR1 and CDR2 sequences are SEHNR and FQNEAQ (reference sequence). J was trimmed by 2 bases and V by 5 bases; bases with no gene match: 8. CDR3 DNA: TGTGCCAGCAGCCCTAGGGCTAGCGGGGACACAGATACGCAGTATTTT. Translated, it gives CASSPRASGDTDTQYF.

The chain links TRBV28 to TRBJ2-1; 7 bases match TRBD1. The CDR3 is 12 amino acids. The J segment lost 10 bases and the V segment lost 6 bases, leaving 6 bases of the junction unmatched. Per the germline V gene, CDR1 is MDHEN and CDR2 is SYDVKM. The CDR3, as DNA: TGTGCCAGCAGCCCCCAGGGGGAGGAGCAGTTCTTC. Translating gives CASSPQGEEQFF.

The rearrangement uses TRBV4-2 and TRBJ1-2; no definite D call. Trimming removed 2 bases from V and 8 bases from J, with 9 bases in between. The CDR3 is 12 residues long. Germline-derived CDR1 and CDR2 are LGHNA and YNFKEQ. The DNA for the CDR3 is TGTGCCAGCAGCCAAAATCGTGAGGGCTACACCTTC. As protein: CASSQNREGYTF.

This chain connects TRBV29-1 to TRBJ1-1; D is unresolved. Trimming took 2 bases from V and 0 from J, leaving 10 bases between them. Germline V gives CDR1 SQVTM, CDR2 ANQGSEA. The CDR3 has 14 amino acids. CDR3 protein: CSVELSGLNTEAFF. The CDR3 nucleotides read TGCAGCGTTGAACTTAGCGGGCTGAACACTGAAGCTTTCTTT.

This clone was picked up a small number of times. The chain has TRBV9 and TRBJ1-3; D is perhaps TRBD1 (6 bases). Germline V gene lookup returns CDR1 SGDLS and CDR2 YYNGEE. V was shortened by 4 bases and J by 3 bases, with 14 bases between the two germline ends. This CDR3 contains 15 residues. CDR3 nucleotides: TGTGCCAGCAGCCCGCGGGGGCTAAATGGAAACACCATATATTTT. The encoded protein is CASSPRGLNGNTIYF.

This chain links TRBV5-5 with TRBJ1-2; 9 positions match TRBD1. Germline CDR1 reads SGHKS; CDR2 reads YYEKEE (reference sequence). The CDR3 runs to 14 residues. V shed 4 bases and J 8 bases; nucleotides not matched to a gene: 9. CDR3 in amino acids: CASSATGGAIGYTF. Written as DNA, the CDR3 is TGTGCCAGCAGCGCTACAGGGGGCGCAATCGGCTACACCTTC.

The rearrangement links TRBV7-8 to TRBJ1-6; D is uncertain. The CDR3 runs 15 residues. Trimming pared 3 bases from V and 0 bases from J, leaving 6 bases between. The germline gives CDR1 SGHVS, CDR2 FQNEAQ. The CDR3 coding sequence is TGTGCCAGCAGCTTGGGGAGCTCCTATAATTCACCCCTCCACTTT. The encoded protein is CASSLGSSYNSPLHF.

The rearrangement uses TRBV28 and TRBJ1-4; no definite D call. The CDR3 is made up of 15 amino acids. V lost 6 bases and J lost 3, with 14 bases in between. In germline, CDR1 is MDHEN, CDR2 SYDVKM. CDR3 loop: CASRPFGTANEKLFF. In nucleotides, the CDR3 is TGTGCCAGCAGACCATTTGGTACGGCTAATGAAAAACTGTTTTTT.

V usage is TRBV7-2 and J usage is TRBJ1-5; a possible D gene is TRBD1 (5 bases). Trimming took 5 bases from V and 7 from J, leaving 12 bases between them. Germline V gene sequence: CDR1 SGHTA, CDR2 FQGNSA. The CDR3 loop spans 13 amino acids. The CDR3 reads CASSLGREQPQHF. CDR3 nucleotide sequence: TGTGCCAGCAGCCTGGGGCGGGAGCAGCCCCAGCATTTT. The whole variable domain, filled in from reference TRBV7-2 and TRBJ1-5, reads GAGVSQSPSNKVTEKGKDVELRCDPISGHTALYWYRQSLGQGLEFLIYFQGNSAPDKSGLPSDRFSAERTGGSVSTLTIQRTQQEDSAVYLCASSLGREQPQHFGDGTRLSIL.

Concerning this clone itself: Distinct nucleotide sequences in the sample also encode this CDR3. The chain joins TRBV7-9 to TRBJ1-5; D is unresolved. This CDR3 has 12 amino acids. CDR1 SEHNR and CDR2 FQNEAQ come from the germline V gene (reference sequence). Trimming left V 3 bases short and J 5 bases short, with 5 bases between. CDR3 residues: CASSFSDQPQHF. Here the CDR3 DNA reads TGTGCCAGCAGCTTTTCGGATCAGCCCCAGCATTTT.

The chain links TRBV4-2 to TRBJ1-4, with TRBD1 identical over 8 bases. The CDR3 length is 16 residues. J gave up 7 bases and V 1 base, and 8 bases lay outside the gene matches. Looked up from germline, CDR1 is LGHNA and CDR2 is YNFKEQ. The CDR3 sequence is CASSQARDRRGEKLFF. In DNA form, the CDR3 reads TGTGCCAGCAGCCAAGCCAGGGACAGGCGGGGTGAAAAACTGTTTTTT.

The gene calls are TRBV28 and TRBJ1-2; D gene unclear. Germline values: CDR1 MDHEN, CDR2 SYDVKM. The CDR3 is made up of 14 amino acids. The V and J ends lost 6 bases and 4 bases respectively, with 15 bases between them. In nucleotides, the CDR3 is TGTGCCAGCAGACAACTCGGGGTAGGCTATGGCTACACCTTC. Translation: CASRQLGVGYGYTF.